This paragraph covers one T cell receptor beta chain sequence. Its antigen is as yet unknown. Assay used: immunoSEQ multiplex PCR; TCRdb lists only in-frame clones, some missing. Here the sample spans around 82,000 clones, roughly 84% being singletons. Collection occurred without any documented infections or immune events in donors. The germline gives CDR1 MDHEN, CDR2 SYDVKM. Trimming cost V 6 bases and J 0 bases; bases outside gene matches: 13. The CDR3 loop spans 19 amino acids. This sample is drawn from a study of identifying expanded T cells in peripheral blood. Points from the study as a whole: Variance in clone template counts between approximately two-week samples significantly increased with total template count across all healthy donors. Technical replicates showed about 1.1 changed clones; approximately 2 weeks approximately 16; four weeks 19.

The rearrangement joins TRBV28 to TRBJ2-6, with 8 bases identical to TRBD1. This sequence was found in a person aged 18-70 years in good health. The sample consisted of blood. The DNA of the CDR3 is TGTGCCAGCAGAGCCTATGGACAGGGCGGAAACTCTGGGGCCAACGTCCTGACTTTC. Translation: CASRAYGQGGNSGANVLTF.